This TCR beta chain came from a study of blood T cell repertoires in COVID-19. As for the study in general: The study drew acute and convalescent COVID-19 samples from the United States, Italy and Spain. T cells, B-cell-depleted T cells, or PBMCs provided the cDNA or gDNA that served as material.

Authors' data handling: How many nucleated cells were present was estimated from reference gene primer amplification. The assay was immunoSEQ multiplex PCR, and TCRdb's table has in-frame clones only and misses some. Clonal size and the V and J genes are those of that table, whereas D and trimming came from the DNA. The sample yields approximately 250,000 clones, 75% to 90% seen once. Germline values: CDR1 SGHVS, CDR2 FQNEAQ. J was trimmed by 5 bases and V by 4 bases; bases with no gene match: 10. This CDR3 region has 15 residues. The sequencing input was peripheral blood. The TCR sequence derives from a man aged 55 to 70 who had recovered from COVID-19. The V call is TRBV7-8, the J call TRBJ2-7; TRBD1 agrees at 8 bases. The DNA for the CDR3 is TGTGCCAGCAGCTGGAGGACAGGGAAGAGGAACGAGCAGTACTTC. This encodes CASSWRTGKRNEQYF.